The 30 T cell receptor beta chains reported below all come from one sample, sequenced in a study of cytomegalovirus exposure and HLA in healthy donors. PCR employed 60 Vbeta and 13 Jbeta primers. The data were produced by immunoSEQ multiplex PCR, yet TCRdb's version contains in-frame clones alone and is incomplete. The top ten hold roughly 0.8% of the sample, which has under 200,000 clones, around 86% seen once. The sequenced sample was PBMCs. The receptors shown here come from a woman in her late teens or twenties in good health and CMV-seronegative.

The chain combines TRBV5-1 with TRBJ2-3; D remains unclear. V gave up 3 bases and J gave up 0 bases, with 11 bases separating them. The CDR3 totals 15 residues. The germline V gene has CDR1 SGHRS and CDR2 YFSETQ. CDR3 bases: TGCGCCAGCAGCTCCACGGCGGCCAGCACAGATACGCAGTATTTT. The encoded protein is CASSSTAASTDTQYF.

V and J are TRBV6-5 and TRBJ1-2; 7 bases are a match to TRBD1. Germline CDR1 MNHEY, CDR2 SVGAGI. Germline trimming cut 8 bases from V and 7 bases from J; bases unmatched to any gene: 13. This CDR3 has 14 amino acids. The CDR3 loop reads CASQKPGTDTGYTF. The CDR3, as DNA: TGTGCCAGCCAAAAACCCGGGACAGACACTGGCTACACCTTC.

Only a few counts were recorded for this clone. CDR3 loop: CASSRLSGVSYEQYF. CDR3 coding DNA: TGTGCCAGCAGCCGTCTCTCCGGGGTCTCCTACGAGCAGTACTTC. The J gene is TRBJ2-7, the V gene TRBV5-8, with D perhaps TRBD2 (5 bases). The CDR3 totals 15 residues. V dropped 4 bases and J dropped 0 bases, with 14 bases sitting between them. The V gene's germline CDR1 is SGHTS and CDR2 YDEGEE.

The chain joins TRBV25-1 to TRBJ2-1; 8 nucleotides line up with TRBD1. The CDR3 contains 14 residues. V was pared by 6 bases and J by 5 bases, with 6 bases of the junction left unmatched. In germline, CDR1 is MGHDK, CDR2 SYGVNS. Written as DNA, the CDR3 is TGTGCCAGCAGCGGACAGGGAAGGGACAATGAGCAGTTCTTC. Amino acids: CASSGQGRDNEQFF.

The V call is TRBV19, the J call TRBJ2-3; D unclear. From germline, CDR1 is LNHDA and CDR2 SQIVND (reference sequence). V gave up 5 bases and J gave up 2 bases, with 14 bases separating them. The CDR3 is 15 residues long. The DNA of the CDR3 is TGTGCCAGTAGTCCCCCGTACGCTAACACAGATACGCAGTATTTT. It yields the protein CASSPPYANTDTQYF.

V gene TRBV7-8 combines with J gene TRBJ2-7, with D perhaps matching TRBD2 (6 bases). Trimming shortened V by 5 bases and J by 3 bases, and 17 bases separated the two germline ends. CDR3 length: 15 residues. Germline CDR1 SGHVS, CDR2 FQNEAQ. The CDR3, as DNA: TGTGCCAGCAGCACTTGGGGGAGGATAAGCTACGAGCAGTACTTC. Translated: CASSTWGRISYEQYF.

The chain recombines TRBV7-9 with TRBJ2-1; D remains unclear. The length of the CDR3 is 13 residues. Germline CDR1 is SEHNR and CDR2 is FQNEAQ (reference sequence). Trimming shortened V by 0 bases and J by 7 bases, and 7 bases separated the two germline ends. Here the CDR3 reads CASSLALSNEQFF. CDR3 in DNA: TGTGCCAGCAGCTTAGCGCTGAGTAATGAGCAGTTCTTC.

The chain couples TRBV6-4 to TRBJ2-7, with TRBD2 matching 13 bases. J was trimmed by 6 bases and V by 5 bases; bases with no gene match: 1. The CDR3 has 13 residues. CDR1 MRHNA and CDR2 SNTAGT come from the germline V gene. CDR3 residues: CASSRLAGGEQYF. DNA of the CDR3: TGTGCCAGCAGTAGACTAGCGGGAGGCGAGCAGTACTTC.

This clone was seen a few times. This chain connects TRBV19 to TRBJ1-1; possible D gene TRBD1, 6 bases. CDR3 length: 13 amino acids. Germline CDR1 reads LNHDA; CDR2 reads SQIVND (reference sequence). V lost 7 bases and J 0 bases, leaving 9 bases between the germline ends. CDR3: CASTRQVNTEAFF. In nucleotides, the CDR3 is TGTGCCAGTACCAGACAGGTGAACACTGAAGCTTTCTTT.

The rearrangement joins TRBV18 to TRBJ2-7, with no clear D. The CDR3 contains 13 residues. The ends were cut back, 2 bases at V and 2 bases at J, with 7 bases in the middle. Per the germline V gene, CDR1 is KGHSH and CDR2 is LQKENI. CDR3 sequence reads: CASSPIDTYEQYF. DNA for the CDR3: TGTGCCAGCTCACCAATTGACACCTACGAGCAGTACTTC.

The rearrangement joins TRBV6-5 to TRBJ2-4, with TRBD1 matching over 7 bases. Trimming cost V 5 bases and J 8 bases; bases outside gene matches: 6. CDR3 length equals 13 residues. Germline values: CDR1 MNHEY, CDR2 SVGAGI. CDR3 DNA: TGTGCCAGCAGTGCCGACAGGGTGGACATTCAGTACTTC. Translation gives CASSADRVDIQYF.

This clone was seen a handful of times. The chain is built from TRBV27 and TRBJ1-2; 7 bases align to TRBD1. Germline CDR1 reads MNHEY; CDR2 reads SMNVEV (reference sequence). The CDR3 is made up of 12 amino acids. V dropped 7 bases and J dropped 7; count of bases not matched to a gene: 6. Here the CDR3 reads CASKGTVFGYTF. Here the CDR3 DNA reads TGTGCCAGCAAAGGGACAGTGTTTGGCTACACCTTC.

V and J are TRBV21-1 and TRBJ2-3; whether TRBD2, the table's D call, matches the DNA was not checked. TRBV21-1 is labeled a pseudogene. The CDR3 is made up of 17 amino acids. DNA of the CDR3: TGTGCCAGCAGCAAAGATCATAGCGGGGGACCCACAGATACGCAGTATTTT. Its protein product is CASSKDHSGGPTDTQYF.

The chain joins TRBV11-2 to TRBJ2-3; no clear D gene. The V and J ends lost 5 bases and 1 base respectively, with 10 bases between them. Germline V gene sequence: CDR1 SGHAT, CDR2 FQNNGV. The CDR3 totals 14 residues. CDR3 region: CASSRLLRTDTQYF. CDR3 bases: TGTGCCAGCAGCCGCCTACTCCGCACAGATACGCAGTATTTT.

J is TRBJ1-3 and V is TRBV11-2, with D tentatively TRBD1 (6 bases). The CDR3 extends over 13 amino acids. Germline loops: CDR1 SGHAT, CDR2 FQNNGV. Trimming removed 7 bases at V and 2 bases at J, with 9 bases between. The CDR3 DNA follows: TGTGCCAGCAACGGACAGCCTGGAAACACCATATATTTT. Translating gives CASNGQPGNTIYF.

For this clone: Different DNA sequences within this sample yield the same CDR3. V usage is TRBV28 and J usage is TRBJ1-2; D is unresolved. Germline values: CDR1 MDHEN, CDR2 SYDVKM. The CDR3 covers 13 residues. Trimming pared 2 bases from V and 2 bases from J, leaving 6 bases between. CDR3 nucleotide sequence: TGTGCCAGCAGTTTAGGCGGGAACTATGGCTACACCTTC. This gives the protein CASSLGGNYGYTF.

The chain uses TRBV27 and TRBJ2-1; D perhaps matches TRBD2 (5 bases). The V gene's germline CDR1 is MNHEY and CDR2 SMNVEV (reference sequence). The CDR3 sequence is 17 residues long. V dropped 6 bases and J dropped 8 bases, with 26 bases sitting between them. CDR3: CASRRTDFGFSLDEQFF. The DNA of the CDR3 is TGTGCCAGCAGAAGGACTGATTTCGGTTTTAGTCTCGATGAGCAGTTCTTC.

V usage is TRBV11-2 and J usage is TRBJ2-7; TRBD1 is a possible D gene (6 bases). This CDR3 spans 14 amino acids. Germline V gives CDR1 SGHAT, CDR2 FQNNGV. Trimming stripped 7 bases from V and 0 bases from J, with 13 bases between. CDR3 residues: CASTHRDNSYEQYF. The CDR3 DNA follows: TGTGCCAGCACCCATCGGGACAACTCCTACGAGCAGTACTTC.

The genes are TRBV5-1 and TRBJ2-1, with D perhaps TRBD1 (6 bases). The CDR3 extends over 14 amino acids. Trimming shortened V by 5 bases and J by 7 bases, and 16 bases separated the two germline ends. Germline values: CDR1 SGHRS, CDR2 YFSETQ. This CDR3 is CASRDSLQINEQFF. The CDR3, as DNA: TGCGCCAGCAGGGACAGTCTCCAAATAAATGAGCAGTTCTTC.

The chain carries TRBV29-1 and TRBJ2-3; TRBD2 aligns across 7 bases. The CDR3 runs 14 residues. Per germline, CDR1 SQVTM and CDR2 ANQGSEA. Trimming at V came to 1 base and at J to 2 bases, leaving 3 bases not matched to a gene. CDR3: CSVEGRENTDTQYF. CDR3 coding DNA: TGCAGCGTTGAAGGGCGGGAGAACACAGATACGCAGTATTTT.

This clone was detected a few times. The chain recombines TRBV5-6 with TRBJ2-7; TRBD1 matches 7 bases. The length of the CDR3 is 14 residues. Unmatched junction bases numbered 3, after V lost 2 bases and J lost 1 base. In germline, CDR1 is SGHDT, CDR2 YYEEEE. The CDR3, as DNA: TGTGCCAGCAGCTTTGGGACAGTGTCCTACGAGCAGTACTTC. Protein sequence: CASSFGTVSYEQYF.

CDR3 in DNA: TGTGCCAGCAGCAGGGGTGGAAAGGAGACCCAGTACTTC. Its translation is CASSRGGKETQYF. The chain joins TRBV6-5 to TRBJ2-5; D is perhaps TRBD1 (6 bases). The CDR3 runs to 13 residues. V lost 6 bases, J lost 5 bases, and 13 bases lay in between. Per the germline V gene, CDR1 is MNHEY and CDR2 is SVGAGI.

CDR3 amino acids: CSDHGTGDTYEQYF. The CDR3 coding sequence is TGCAGCGACCATGGGACAGGAGATACCTACGAGCAGTACTTC. V is TRBV29-1 and J is TRBJ2-7; 8 bases agree with TRBD1. Germline CDR1 is SQVTM and CDR2 is ANQGSEA. The CDR3 length is 14 residues. V lost 7 bases to trimming and J lost 2 bases; unmatched junction nucleotides: 10.

The chain combines TRBV7-9 with TRBJ2-1, with D perhaps matching TRBD2 (6 bases). V shed 3 bases and J shed 7 bases, with 7 bases lying between them. Per germline, CDR1 SEHNR and CDR2 FQNEAQ (reference sequence). The CDR3 is 12 residues long. CDR3: CASSLGLNEQFF. The CDR3, as DNA: TGTGCCAGCAGCTTGGGACTGAATGAGCAGTTCTTC.

The rearrangement uses TRBV10-3 and TRBJ2-3, with TRBD2 matching over 7 bases. From germline, CDR1 is ENHRY and CDR2 SYGVKD. J gave up 4 bases and V 6 bases, and 7 bases lay outside the gene matches. The CDR3 spans 14 residues. The CDR3 reads CAISGGRAPDTQYF. CDR3 bases: TGTGCCATCAGCGGGGGGAGGGCACCAGATACGCAGTATTTT.

The rearrangement uses TRBV27 and TRBJ2-7; 8 bases fit TRBD1. The CDR3 runs 15 residues. The germline gives CDR1 MNHEY, CDR2 SMNVEV (reference sequence). The ends lost 4 bases at V and 0 bases at J; junction bases unmatched: 5. The CDR3 loop reads CASSYDRGSSYEQYF. The CDR3 nucleotides are TGTGCCAGCAGTTACGACAGGGGTAGCTCCTACGAGCAGTACTTC.

With respect to this clone: The same CDR3 can be traced to other DNA sequences in this sample. The chain uses TRBV4-1 and TRBJ1-1, with 8 nucleotides matching TRBD1. Germline values: CDR1 MGHRA, CDR2 YSYEKL. The CDR3 spans 15 residues. The ends lost 0 bases at V and 1 base at J; junction bases unmatched: 1. The CDR3 sequence is CASSQDGQGNTEAFF. The DNA of the CDR3 is TGCGCCAGCAGCCAAGATGGACAGGGGAACACTGAAGCTTTCTTT.

This clone was seen a single time. The CDR3 DNA reads as TGTGCCAGCAGCGACCTGGGGCTAGCGGAGCAGTTCTTC. Its protein is CASSDLGLAEQFF. This chain connects TRBV27 to TRBJ2-1; D perhaps matches TRBD2 (6 bases). This CDR3 region has 13 residues. Trimming cost V 6 bases and J 10 bases, with 16 bases left between them. In germline, CDR1 is MNHEY, CDR2 SMNVEV (reference sequence).

The gene calls are TRBV7-9 and TRBJ2-7, with D possibly TRBD2 on 6 matching bases. In germline, CDR1 is SEHNR, CDR2 FQNEAQ (reference sequence). Trimming took 5 bases from V and 2 from J, leaving 19 bases between them. The CDR3 length is 16 residues. In nucleotides, the CDR3 is TGTGCCAGCAGCGTCCGCGGGACGGAAGAGACCTACGAGCAGTACTTC. As protein: CASSVRGTEETYEQYF.

This clone was counted a few times. The chain links TRBV19 to TRBJ1-5; 7 nucleotides agree with TRBD1. In germline, CDR1 is LNHDA, CDR2 SQIVND (reference sequence). The CDR3 runs 13 residues. The V segment lost 6 bases and the J segment 6 bases; nucleotides outside the gene matches: 5. The CDR3 DNA reads TGTGCCAGTAGGACCTCAGGGGGTCAGCCCCAGCATTTT. It encodes CASRTSGGQPQHF. Filled out from reference TRBV19 and TRBJ1-5, the complete variable domain reads DGGITQSPKYLFRKEGQNVTLSCEQNLNHDAMYWYRQDPGQGLRLIYYSQIVNDFQKGDIAEGYSVSREKKESFPLTVTSAQKNPTAFYLCASRTSGGQPQHFGDGTRLSIL.